This TCR beta chain emerged from a study of cytomegalovirus exposure and HLA in healthy donors. Study-level results: Some public TCRs appeared in many individuals, while most sequences were rare.

With respect to this clone: The antigen remains unidentified. At one end, the junction sequence differs from germline, possibly due to a read error.

Amplification used 60 Vbeta primers and 13 Jbeta primers. Sequenced by immunoSEQ multiplex PCR; TCRdb stores in-frame clones only, minus some. The sample shows around 150,000 clones, approximately 67% of them seen only once. The CDR3 has 14 amino acids. The V gene's germline CDR1 is SSHAT and CDR2 FNYEAQ (reference sequence). The sequencing input was PBMCs. This rearrangement joins TRBV7-7 to TRBJ2-7, with 8 bases lining up with TRBD2. The receptor comes from a woman aged 18-35 years in good health and CMV-seropositive. The CDR3 sequence: CASSPHGGGYEQYF. CDR3 in DNA: TGTGCTAGCAGCCCCCACGGCGGGGGGTACGAGCAGTACTTC.